The sequence of this T cell receptor beta chain was determined in a study of OX40 agonist ivuxolimab in advanced cancers. Study observations and caveats: Low normalized T-cell clonal expansion also characterized some of the nonresponders.

Using immunoSEQ multiplex PCR, the repertoire was profiled, and TCRdb retains in-frame clones only, with some absent. Counted here are 25,000 or so clones, over 70% occurring once; the ten biggest clones make up 2% to 2.5%. With respect to this clone: Its target is unknown.

CDR1 is MDHEN and CDR2 is SYDVKM in the germline V gene. There are 12 residues in the CDR3. V lost 11 bases to trimming and J lost 0 bases, with 11 bases between them. The sequencing here drew on CD4+ or CD8+ T cells sorted from blood, taken in a trial of the OX40 agonist ivuxolimab. V is TRBV28 and J is TRBJ2-7; tentatively, D is TRBD1 or TRBD2 (5 bases each). This TCR came from an adult with an advanced solid tumor such as melanoma, head and neck, liver or kidney cancer. The CDR3 region is CAGGTGSYEQYF. CDR3 coding DNA: TGTGCCGGGGGAACCGGCTCCTACGAGCAGTACTTC.